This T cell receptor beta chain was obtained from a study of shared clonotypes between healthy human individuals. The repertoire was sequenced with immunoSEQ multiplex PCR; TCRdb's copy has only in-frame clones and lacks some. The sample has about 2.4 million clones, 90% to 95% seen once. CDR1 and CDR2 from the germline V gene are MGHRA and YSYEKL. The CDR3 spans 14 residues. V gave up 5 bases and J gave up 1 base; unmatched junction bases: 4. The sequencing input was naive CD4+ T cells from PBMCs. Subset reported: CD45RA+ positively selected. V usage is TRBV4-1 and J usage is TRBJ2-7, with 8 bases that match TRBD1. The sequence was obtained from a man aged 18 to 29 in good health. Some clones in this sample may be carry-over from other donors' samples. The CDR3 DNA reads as TGCGCCAGCAGCTCAAGGACAGGGTCCTACGAGCAGTACTTC. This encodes CASSSRTGSYEQYF.